This TCR beta chain was identified in a study of CD8 T cells in ankylosing spondylitis. One entry per CDR3 protein results from TCRdb running MiXCR on the 5' RACE reads. The repertoire holds nearly 250,000 distinct CDR3 sequences, with roughly 32% as singletons. Sequencing was done on a sample of blood, either unsorted or a sorted T cell fraction (not recorded which). The receptor was isolated from a male donor with ankylosing spondylitis or in good health (not recorded which).

The chain's CDR3 is CASSLTGWEEAFF. CDR3 in DNA: TGTGCCAGCAGCTTAACGGGGTGGGAGGAAGCTTTCTTT. The rearrangement uses TRBV7-3 and TRBJ1-1; no definite D call. The CDR3 consists of 13 residues. V was shortened by 0 bases and J by 8 bases, with 10 bases between the two germline ends. Looked up from germline, CDR1 is SGHTA and CDR2 is FQGTGA.